These 9 T cell receptor beta chains share one sample of origin, sequenced in a study of response to subunit inactivated influenza vaccine. Each CDR3 protein gets one entry after TCRdb re-called the RT-PCR reads with MiXCR. The sample carries 650,000 to 850,000 distinct CDR3 sequences, approximately 15% recorded once. The starting material was PBMCs from blood, obtained less than 15 days before vaccination. The receptor set was obtained from a man between 50 and 59 years old who received an inactivated influenza vaccine.

Ten or more counts support this clonotype. The CDR3 loop reads CSAGTSAYNEQFF. CDR3 nucleotides: TGCAGCGCCGGGACTAGCGCGTACAATGAGCAGTTCTTC. The V call is TRBV29-1, the J call TRBJ2-1; 10 bases line up with TRBD2. CDR3 length: 13 residues. V dropped 7 bases and J dropped 4; count of bases not matched to a gene: 4. Germline assignment: CDR1 SQVTM and CDR2 ANQGSEA.

In its sample, this clonotype was seen a few times. The CDR3 DNA is TGCAGTGCTACCGGGCCGACAGGGCTCAAAAACATTCAGTACTTC. Residues: CSATGPTGLKNIQYF. J is TRBJ2-4 and V is TRBV20-1; TRBD1 aligns across 7 bases. The CDR3 runs 15 residues. V lost 4 bases to trimming and J lost 3 bases; unmatched junction nucleotides: 9. Germline CDR1 is DFQATT and CDR2 is SNEGSKA (reference sequence).

This clonotype has a handful of counts. The chain employs TRBV28 and TRBJ1-2; 8 bases are a match to TRBD1. V was pared by 2 bases and J by 6 bases, with 8 bases of the junction left unmatched. The CDR3 covers 15 residues. Looked up from germline, CDR1 is MDHEN and CDR2 is SYDVKM. CDR3 sequence: CASSLGQGAFNGYTF. CDR3 DNA sequence: TGTGCCAGCAGTTTAGGGCAGGGGGCGTTTAATGGCTACACCTTC.

V and J are TRBV2 and TRBJ1-2; D gene unclear. Germline V gene data show CDR1 as SNHLY and CDR2 as FYNNEI. CDR3 length: 13 residues. The V and J ends lost 4 bases and 5 bases respectively, with 11 bases between them. The CDR3 bases are TGTGCCAGCAGTGTCGGGCTAGAGTATGGCTACACCTTC. Amino acid sequence: CASSVGLEYGYTF.

The V gene is TRBV7-2, the J gene TRBJ1-4, with no clear D. The V and J ends lost 1 base and 8 bases respectively, with 14 bases between them. In germline, CDR1 is SGHTA, CDR2 FQGNSA. The CDR3 contains 15 residues. The CDR3 DNA reads TGTGCCAGCAGCTTAGACGGCCTCGGCAGCGAAAAACTGTTTTTT. The encoded protein is CASSLDGLGSEKLFF.

V gene TRBV28 combines with J gene TRBJ2-3; D gene unclear. Germline V gene sequence: CDR1 MDHEN, CDR2 SYDVKM. This CDR3 has 14 amino acids. V was shortened by 2 bases and J by 6 bases, with 12 bases between the two germline ends. The CDR3 loop is CASSLGIHADTQYF. CDR3 nucleotides: TGTGCCAGCAGTTTAGGGATCCATGCGGATACGCAGTATTTT. The full variable domain, its missing parts supplied by reference TRBV28 and TRBJ2-3, is DVKVTQSSRYLVKRTGEKVFLECVQDMDHENMFWYRQDPGLGLRLIYFSYDVKMKEKGDIPEGYSVSREKKERFSLILESASTNQTSMYLCASSLGIHADTQYFGPGTRLTVL.

The CDR3 region is CASGFFGDRESEQYF. Here the CDR3 DNA reads TGTGCCAGCGGGTTTTTTGGGGACAGGGAAAGCGAGCAGTACTTC. The genes are TRBV28 and TRBJ2-7; 9 bases fit TRBD1. This CDR3 is built from 15 residues. Germline trimming cut 8 bases from V and 6 bases from J; bases unmatched to any gene: 14. CDR1 is MDHEN, CDR2 SYDVKM, per germline.

Regarding this clonotype: A much larger clone is a single base away; this may be a read error. The J gene is TRBJ2-1, the V gene TRBV12-3 or TRBV12-4; D might be TRBD2 (5 bases). With 7 bases removed from V and 4 bases from J, the gap between germline ends came to 11 bases. The CDR3 length is 13 residues. CDR3 loop: CASTFSEYNEQFF. DNA for the CDR3: TGTGCCAGCACTTTTAGCGAGTACAATGAGCAGTTCTTC.

The chain couples TRBV12-3 or TRBV12-4 to TRBJ1-1; maybe TRBD1 (5 bases). Deletions cut 7 bases from V and 4 bases from J, with 16 bases between. This CDR3 comprises 14 residues. This CDR3 reads CASTPRRVGTEAFF. DNA of the CDR3: TGTGCCAGCACCCCCCGCAGGGTCGGCACTGAAGCTTTCTTT.